This T cell receptor (beta chain) stems from a study of blood T cell repertoires in COVID-19 (TCRdb year 2020). Regarding the study in general: The collaborator samples originated in the United States, Italy and Spain and spanned the acute and convalescent phases of COVID-19. The prospective study material was composed of cDNA or gDNA derived from T cells, B-cell-depleted T cells, or PBMCs. Subjects who had been exposed to COVID-19, were actively infected with it, or had recovered from it provided the deeply sampled blood TCRbeta repertoires that made up the dataset. The repertoires were released in a freely available public database meant as a resource for research on the immune response to SARS-CoV-2. Samples came from the ongoing ImmuneRACE study (first 160 participants) plus 1,254 subjects from 6 global collaborators. Sample metadata almost always included a de-identified subject ID, COVID-19 status, age in years and sex. HLA class I and class II types, where available, came from metadata supplied by the sample provider rather than from assay-based typing. Here is what the overall study found, with its caveats: Clinical and demographic metadata were provided uncurated, with the amount varying by source and participant.

TCRbeta CDR3 regions were amplified from genomic DNA by means of the immunoSEQ Assay, a bias-controlled multiplex PCR. From the authors' description of their analysis: The number of nucleated cells in each sample was estimated by amplification of reference gene primers within the assay. To quantify the absolute abundance of each unique TCRbeta CDR3 rearrangement, sequence reads were collapsed and filtered. For each sample, productive Simpson clonality was calculated as the square root of Simpson's diversity index over productive rearrangements. TCRdb re-hosts the immuneACCESS table, in-frame sequences only. Its copies lack some clones; in the studies checked, an unresolved V gene accounts for under half of them, and the cause for the rest is not known. The V and J calls and clone size come from that table; D and trimming were worked out from the DNA. Recorded for this sample are around 150,000 clones; approximately 73% of them occurred a single time. Jointly, the top ten make up around 3.4% of the sample.

Whole blood was collected in K2EDTA tubes by collaborating institutions according to the institutions' own protocols. For TCRbeta analysis, collaborators shipped samples in one of three forms: frozen whole blood, isolated PBMCs, or DNA extracted from either of those sample types. Worth noting for this clone: What this receptor recognizes is not known. Base qualities are not provided; no much larger clone lies one nucleotide away. Distinct nucleotide sequences in the sample also encode this CDR3.

The sequence came from a woman older than 75 with acute or convalescent COVID-19. The sample was peripheral blood.

The CDR3: CASSSTQGRPEAFF. The nucleotides read TGTGCCAGCAGCTCGACACAGGGTCGTCCTGAAGCTTTCTTT. The chain was built from TRBV27 and TRBJ1-1, with a weak D call of TRBD1 (6 bases match). V is pared back by 6 bases and J by 6 bases, with 17 bases lying between the germline termini. Measured from the cysteine to the phenylalanine, the CDR3 is 14 residues long. Just CDR3 DNA is preserved here, 42 bases in frame from base 1. CDR1 MNHEY and CDR2 SMNVEV were looked up in the germline V gene (reference sequence).